The 14 T cell receptor beta chains listed next were all sequenced from one sample in a study of CD8 T cells in ankylosing spondylitis (TCRdb year 2017). Preparation of the library involved 5' RACE. TCRdb lists the instrument as Illumina HiSeq 2500. TCRdb passed the public sequencing reads through fastp at Q25 and MiXCR, retaining productive beta sequences. Here each entry gathers all rows of one CDR3 protein and keeps the most common genes and DNA. The sample table shows some 200,000 distinct CDR3 sequences, and roughly 20% are seen once. Approximately 4% of the sample belongs to the ten largest clones. Sample: blood, either unsorted or a sorted T cell fraction (not recorded which). The receptors were gathered from a male donor aged 10-35 years with ankylosing spondylitis or in good health (not recorded which). Donor details come from another sample of the same person, matched by shared clones.

The sample holds a few counts of this clonotype. The chain uses TRBV29-1 and TRBJ2-1; 8 bases line up with TRBD2. The CDR3 consists of 14 residues. V was pared by 3 bases and J by 3 bases, with 4 bases of the junction left unmatched. Per the germline V gene, CDR1 is SQVTM and CDR2 is ANQGSEA. The DNA of the CDR3 is TGCAGCGTTGATAACGGGAGGGTCTACAATGAGCAGTTCTTC. Encoded protein: CSVDNGRVYNEQFF.

This clonotype was recorded at least ten times. CDR3: CASSFGLAVETQYF. The CDR3 nucleotides are TGTGCCAGCAGCTTCGGACTAGCGGTAGAGACCCAGTACTTC. The V and J genes are TRBV7-2 and TRBJ2-5, with 10 bases lining up with TRBD2. V trimming: 3 bases; J trimming: 4 bases; junction bases outside the gene matches: 2. The CDR3 runs to 14 residues. Germline values: CDR1 SGHTA, CDR2 FQGNSA.

This clonotype was seen ten or more times. The rearrangement links TRBV20-1 to TRBJ1-2; D gene unclear. V was clipped by 0 bases and J by 3 bases, with 11 bases between them. The CDR3 sequence is 14 residues long. Germline V lookup: CDR1 DFQATT, CDR2 SNEGSKA (reference sequence). CDR3 loop: CSARDPGTYYGYTF. In nucleotides, the CDR3 is TGCAGTGCTAGAGATCCGGGCACCTACTATGGCTACACCTTC.

This clonotype occurred many times. The chain is built from TRBV4-2 and TRBJ2-3, with D perhaps matching TRBD1 (5 bases). V lost 2 bases and J 5 bases, leaving 8 bases between the germline ends. The CDR3 is 13 residues long. Germline V CDR1 and CDR2: LGHNA, YNFKEQ. The CDR3 reads CASSQLDRDTQYF. CDR3 nucleotide sequence: TGTGCCAGCAGCCAACTAGACAGAGATACGCAGTATTTT.

This clonotype has at least ten counts. V and J are TRBV20-1 and TRBJ2-5, with D perhaps matching TRBD2 (6 bases). The CDR3 contains 16 residues. Germline V CDR1 and CDR2: DFQATT, SNEGSKA (reference sequence). Trimming took 2 bases from V and 1 from J, leaving 17 bases between them. The CDR3 spells CSARPAGTLLQETQYF. Here the CDR3 DNA reads TGCAGTGCTAGACCAGCGGGCACCCTTCTCCAAGAGACCCAGTACTTC.

In this sample, this clonotype turned up many times. CDR3 nucleotide sequence: TGCGCCAGCAGCCTCGGGACTGGCTACGAGCAGTACGTC. It is translated as CASSLGTGYEQYV. This chain joins TRBV5-1 and TRBJ2-7; a weak D match, TRBD2 (6 bases). V was cut by 4 bases and J by 3 bases, with 11 bases left in between. CDR3 length equals 13 residues. CDR1 is SGHRS, CDR2 YFSETQ, per germline.

CDR3 coding DNA: TGCAGTGCTAGGGAACTAGCGGGAGTGTACCAAGAGACCCAGTACTTC. Residues: CSARELAGVYQETQYF. This chain joins TRBV20-1 and TRBJ2-5, with 11 nucleotides matching TRBD2. CDR3 length equals 16 residues. Germline trimming cut 3 bases from V and 0 bases from J; bases unmatched to any gene: 6. Germline CDR1 is DFQATT and CDR2 is SNEGSKA (reference sequence).

The V gene is TRBV18, the J gene TRBJ2-7; D unclear. From germline, CDR1 is KGHSH and CDR2 LQKENI. The CDR3 contains 13 residues. V was shortened by 3 bases and J by 3 bases, with 9 bases between the two germline ends. The CDR3 sequence is CASSPPPGYEQYV. CDR3 coding DNA: TGTGCCAGCTCACCCCCCCCGGGCTACGAGCAGTACGTC.

V is TRBV7-2 and J is TRBJ1-2; no clear D gene. Germline V lookup: CDR1 SGHTA, CDR2 FQGNSA. The germline V and J ends were trimmed by 0 bases and 2 bases, with 10 bases remaining between them. CDR3 length: 15 amino acids. Here the CDR3 reads CASSLASTGNYGYTF. The CDR3 bases are TGTGCCAGCAGCTTAGCATCGACGGGGAACTATGGCTACACCTTC.

A word on this clonotype: Mismatch with germline at one junction end may stem from a read error. The genes are TRBV7-2 and TRBJ2-5; D ambiguous. Germline-derived CDR1 and CDR2 are SGHTA and FQGNSA. The CDR3 runs to 16 residues. The CDR3, as DNA: TGTGCCAGTAGCTTATTTGGATACACTCGACAAGAGACCCAGTACTTC. Translated, it gives CASSLFGYTRQETQYF.

This clonotype has ten or more counts. The chain joins TRBV5-1 to TRBJ2-7; no clear D. This CDR3 has 14 amino acids. The V end lost 0 bases, the J end lost 3 bases, and 10 bases lay between the germline ends. Germline CDR1 reads SGHRS; CDR2 reads YFSETQ. Here the CDR3 DNA reads TGCGCCAGCAGCTTGGGACGGAATGGCTACGAGCAGTACTTC. Translation gives CASSLGRNGYEQYF. The full variable domain, its missing parts supplied by reference TRBV5-1 and TRBJ2-7, is KAGVTQTPRYLIKTRGQQVTLSCSPISGHRSVSWYQQTPGQGLQFLFEYFSETQRNKGNFPGRFSGRQFSNSRSEMNVSTLELGDSALYLCASSLGRNGYEQYFGPGTRLTVT.

In its sample, this clonotype was seen many times. The chain uses TRBV20-1 and TRBJ2-3, with D tentatively TRBD2 (6 bases). Germline CDR1 and CDR2: DFQATT and SNEGSKA (reference sequence). The CDR3 consists of 14 residues. Trimming shortened V by 1 base and J by 0 bases, and 8 bases separated the two germline ends. The CDR3: CSARAGDSTDTQYF. CDR3 in DNA: TGCAGTGCTAGAGCGGGAGACAGCACAGATACGCAGTATTTT.

This clonotype was detected ten times or more. This chain connects TRBV2 to TRBJ1-1, with D possibly matching TRBD1 (6 bases). Per the germline V gene, CDR1 is SNHLY and CDR2 is FYNNEI. This CDR3 has 14 amino acids. V shed 8 bases and J shed 1 base, with 14 bases lying between them. The CDR3 coding sequence is TGTGCCAGCTTACAGGGTGCCGCGAACACTGAAGCTTTCTTT. This sequence encodes CASLQGAANTEAFF.

The chain joins TRBV4-3 to TRBJ1-2; 8 nucleotides match TRBD1. V shed 1 base, J shed 4 bases, and the junction held 8 bases outside the gene matches. The CDR3 is made up of 16 amino acids. The germline V gene encodes CDR1 LGHNA and CDR2 YSLEER. The DNA for the CDR3 is TGCGCCAGCAGCCAAGGGACAGGGAAAAAGAGCTATGGCTACACCTTC. Its protein product is CASSQGTGKKSYGYTF.